This passage covers 27 T cell receptor beta chains from one sample sequenced in a study of cytomegalovirus exposure and HLA in healthy donors. The primer mix had 60 Vbeta and 13 Jbeta primers. The table came from immunoSEQ multiplex PCR; TCRdb's copy has only in-frame clones and leaves some out. The table lists some 140,000 clones, around 80% of them singletons. The sample consisted of PBMCs. All receptors derive from a woman between 18 and 29 years old in good health and CMV-seronegative.

The genes are TRBV4-1 and TRBJ2-7, with TRBD2 identical over 9 bases. The germline CDR1 and CDR2 sequences are MGHRA and YSYEKL. The CDR3 spans 15 residues. Losses at the gene ends were 6 bases for V and 3 bases for J; bases not matched to a gene: 9. CDR3 in amino acids: CASRRTSEQLYEQYF. DNA of the CDR3: TGCGCCAGCAGGCGGACTAGCGAACAACTCTACGAGCAGTACTTC.

Only a few counts were recorded for this clone. The V gene is TRBV2, the J gene TRBJ2-3, with TRBD1 as a possible D gene (5 bases). This CDR3 spans 14 amino acids. The germline CDR1 and CDR2 sequences are SNHLY and FYNNEI. The V gene lost 7 bases and the J gene lost 6 bases, with 17 bases spanning the gap. CDR3 DNA: TGTGCCAGCACACAGCAAAACTCAGGGGATACGCAGTATTTT. Its translation: CASTQQNSGDTQYF.

The rearrangement joins TRBV6-5 to TRBJ1-1; a possible D gene is TRBD1 (5 bases). The length of the CDR3 is 15 residues. Between the trimmed V and J ends, which lost 7 bases and 6 bases, there was a span of 21 bases. Germline V gives CDR1 MNHEY, CDR2 SVGAGI. The CDR3 DNA reads as TGTGCCAGCACAGGGCGGGGGGGGGTTCCTCCTGAAGCTTTCTTT. It specifies CASTGRGGVPPEAFF.

The rearrangement uses TRBV2 and TRBJ1-5; D not resolved. CDR1 is SNHLY, CDR2 FYNNEI, per germline. This CDR3 region has 14 residues. The V end was cut by 0 bases, the J end by 7 bases, with 10 bases between. Here the CDR3 DNA reads TGTGCCAGCAGTGAAGCATGGGGAGGGCAGCCCCAGCATTTT. Protein: CASSEAWGGQPQHF.

The chain couples TRBV7-8 to TRBJ1-2; D is perhaps TRBD1 (6 bases). The germline V gene encodes CDR1 SGHVS and CDR2 FQNEAQ. This CDR3 spans 14 amino acids. Trimming took 1 base from V and 4 from J, leaving 10 bases between them. The CDR3 DNA reads as TGTGCCAGCAGCTTAGAGGGACACCCCTATGGCTACACCTTC. It translates to CASSLEGHPYGYTF.

The chain joins TRBV30 to TRBJ2-7, with a tentative D call TRBD1 (5 bases). This CDR3 spans 12 amino acids. With 5 bases removed from V and 7 bases from J, the gap between germline ends came to 15 bases. Germline assignment: CDR1 GTSNPN and CDR2 SVGIG (reference sequence). The CDR3 loop reads CAWLGVEREQYF. In DNA, the CDR3 is TGTGCCTGGCTAGGGGTGGAGCGAGAGCAGTACTTC.

This sequence joins TRBV5-1 and TRBJ1-1; no firm D call. CDR3 size: 14 residues. Germline V gene data show CDR1 as SGHRS and CDR2 as YFSETQ. The V gene lost 3 bases and the J gene lost 7 bases, with 16 bases spanning the gap. CDR3 in amino acids: CASSSGSSAIEAFF. CDR3 nucleotides: TGCGCCAGCAGCTCCGGGTCCTCGGCAATTGAAGCTTTCTTT. Drawing the rest from reference TRBV5-1 and TRBJ1-1, the complete variable domain is KAGVTQTPRYLIKTRGQQVTLSCSPISGHRSVSWYQQTPGQGLQFLFEYFSETQRNKGNFPGRFSGRQFSNSRSEMNVSTLELGDSALYLCASSSGSSAIEAFFGQGTRLTVV.

This clone has just a few counts. The genes are TRBV6-5 and TRBJ1-1; no firm D call. The CDR3 extends over 13 amino acids. Germline loops: CDR1 MNHEY, CDR2 SVGAGI. With 8 bases removed from V and 0 bases from J, the gap between germline ends came to 10 bases. The CDR3 region is CASVATMNTEAFF. CDR3 in DNA: TGTGCCAGCGTAGCGACCATGAACACTGAAGCTTTCTTT.

This chain connects TRBV27 to TRBJ1-5; unclear D gene. The CDR3 length is 13 residues. CDR1 MNHEY and CDR2 SMNVEV come from the germline V gene (reference sequence). Trimming removed 2 bases from V and 4 bases from J, with 6 bases in between. CDR3 loop: CASSLERNQPQHF. In DNA form, the CDR3 reads TGTGCCAGCAGTTTAGAGCGAAATCAGCCCCAGCATTTT.

The chain couples TRBV5-4 to TRBJ2-3; 9 bases align to TRBD1. There are 16 residues in the CDR3. The V gene's germline CDR1 is SGHNT and CDR2 YYREEE (reference sequence). Unmatched junction bases numbered 10, after V lost 4 bases and J lost 4 bases. The CDR3 bases are TGTGCCAGCAGCACCCCGGGACAGGGATACCCAGATACGCAGTATTTT. Its translation: CASSTPGQGYPDTQYF.

This chain links TRBV18 with TRBJ1-2, with D perhaps matching TRBD1 (6 bases). Trimming removed 0 bases from V and 6 bases from J, with 20 bases in between. Germline V gene lookup returns CDR1 KGHSH and CDR2 LQKENI. The CDR3 runs to 17 residues. The CDR3, as DNA: TGTGCCAGCTCACCACCGGGGGGGACACCCCACTTTGATGGCTACACCTTC. This gives the protein CASSPPGGTPHFDGYTF. The full variable domain, with the rest looked up from reference TRBV18 and TRBJ1-2, is NAGVMQNPRHLVRRRGQEARLRCSPMKGHSHVYWYRQLPEEGLKFMVYLQKENIIDESGMPKERFSAEFPKEGPSILRIQQVVRGDSAAYFCASSPPGGTPHFDGYTFGSGTRLTVV.

CDR3 nucleotides: TGTGCTAGCGGGGTGGTAGGGACCTACAATGAGCAGTTCTTC. Protein product: CASGVVGTYNEQFF. The V call is TRBV12-5, the J call TRBJ2-1; the D gene is possibly TRBD2 (5 bases). Trimming shortened V by 9 bases and J by 2 bases, and 14 bases separated the two germline ends. This CDR3 has 14 residues. Germline V lookup: CDR1 LGHNT, CDR2 FRNRAP.

This sequence joins TRBV27 and TRBJ2-3, with D possibly matching TRBD1 (5 bases). Trimming cost V 5 bases and J 6 bases, with 9 bases left between them. The germline V gene has CDR1 MNHEY and CDR2 SMNVEV (reference sequence). The CDR3 runs 12 residues. The CDR3 DNA reads TGTGCCAGCAGTCCGAAGGGGGATACGCAGTATTTT. This translates into CASSPKGDTQYF.

This sequence joins TRBV7-2 and TRBJ2-7; 10 nucleotides line up with TRBD2. CDR3 size: 15 residues. Germline V gene sequence: CDR1 SGHTA, CDR2 FQGNSA. V trimming: 4 bases; J trimming: 1 base; junction bases outside the gene matches: 4. DNA for the CDR3: TGTGCCAGCAGCTCCCTAGCGGGAGAGTCCTACGAGCAGTACTTC. Residues: CASSSLAGESYEQYF. Drawing the rest from reference TRBV7-2 and TRBJ2-7, the complete variable domain is GAGVSQSPSNKVTEKGKDVELRCDPISGHTALYWYRQSLGQGLEFLIYFQGNSAPDKSGLPSDRFSAERTGGSVSTLTIQRTQQEDSAVYLCASSSLAGESYEQYFGPGTRLTVT.

CDR3 protein: CASQGGTEAFF. The CDR3 nucleotides read TGTGCCAGCCAGGGGGGAACTGAAGCTTTCTTT. The chain couples TRBV2 to TRBJ1-1, with 7 bases matching TRBD1. The CDR3 covers 11 residues. The germline gives CDR1 SNHLY, CDR2 FYNNEI. The trim removed 8 bases at V and 5 bases at J, leaving 2 bases unmatched. Supplemented by reference TRBV2 and TRBJ1-1, the full variable domain reads EPEVTQTPSHQVTQMGQEVILRCVPISNHLYFYWYRQILGQKVEFLVSFYNNEISEKSEIFDDQFSVERPDGSNFTLKIRSTKLEDSAMYFCASQGGTEAFFGQGTRLTVV.

The V and J genes are TRBV30 and TRBJ2-7; 8 bases line up with TRBD1. The CDR3 loop spans 16 amino acids. V shed 4 bases, J shed 3 bases, and the junction held 14 bases outside the gene matches. Germline CDR1 reads GTSNPN; CDR2 reads SVGIG (reference sequence). The CDR3 loop reads CAWTARPGTGVYEQYF. The DNA of the CDR3 is TGTGCCTGGACCGCCCGCCCCGGGACAGGCGTCTACGAGCAGTACTTC.

V is TRBV18 and J is TRBJ1-2; no firm D call. V lost 2 bases to trimming and J lost 7 bases, with 17 bases between them. The CDR3 spans 15 residues. CDR1 KGHSH and CDR2 LQKENI come from the germline V gene. CDR3 region: CASSPGRPGMVGYTF. The CDR3 DNA reads as TGTGCCAGCTCACCAGGTCGCCCAGGCATGGTTGGCTACACCTTC.

A word on this clone: The same CDR3 can be traced to other DNA sequences in this sample. The chain recombines TRBV7-8 with TRBJ1-1; tentatively, D is TRBD1 (5 bases). CDR3 length equals 15 residues. Trimming left V 2 bases short and J 3 bases short, with 13 bases between. The germline gives CDR1 SGHVS, CDR2 FQNEAQ. CDR3 protein: CASSLRLRDYTEAFF. Written as DNA, the CDR3 is TGTGCCAGCAGCTTACGCCTCAGGGACTACACTGAAGCTTTCTTT.

This clone occurred a few times. V and J are TRBV30 and TRBJ1-1; the D is unclear. Germline V gene sequence: CDR1 GTSNPN, CDR2 SVGIG (reference sequence). There are 13 residues in the CDR3. V was shortened by 2 bases and J by 5 bases, with 12 bases between the two germline ends. CDR3 coding DNA: TGTGCCTGGAGTCATGCCTCGGGGACTGAAGCTTTCTTT. Protein: CAWSHASGTEAFF.

V and J are TRBV27 and TRBJ2-1; 11 bases line up with TRBD2. Per germline, CDR1 MNHEY and CDR2 SMNVEV (reference sequence). The J segment lost 5 bases and the V segment lost 2 bases, leaving 2 bases of the junction unmatched. This CDR3 has 15 residues. The CDR3 region is CASSLGTSGHNEQFF. CDR3 DNA: TGTGCCAGCAGTTTAGGGACTAGCGGCCACAATGAGCAGTTCTTC.

About this clone itself: The same CDR3 can be traced to other DNA sequences in this sample. The chain links TRBV6-5 to TRBJ2-1, with 9 bases lining up with TRBD2. In germline, CDR1 is MNHEY, CDR2 SVGAGI. The ends lost 7 bases at V and 9 bases at J; junction bases unmatched: 13. This CDR3 comprises 15 residues. This CDR3 reads CASTGRSSGSIEQFF. CDR3 sequence (DNA): TGTGCCAGCACGGGGAGGAGTAGCGGGAGCATTGAGCAGTTCTTC.

J is TRBJ1-1 and V is TRBV14; possibly TRBD1 for D (5 bases). This CDR3 region has 14 residues. Per germline, CDR1 SGHDN and CDR2 FVKESK. The germline V and J ends were trimmed by 2 bases and 1 base, with 8 bases remaining between them. The CDR3 region has the DNA TGTGCCAGCAGCCAAAGGACAACGAACACTGAAGCTTTCTTT. Its translation is CASSQRTTNTEAFF.

This CDR3 is CASSLRGQSYEQYF. DNA of the CDR3: TGTGCCAGCAGTCTCCGAGGACAGTCCTACGAGCAGTACTTC. J is TRBJ2-7 and V is TRBV2, with D perhaps TRBD1 (6 bases). CDR3 length equals 14 residues. V lost 5 bases to trimming and J lost 1 base, with 12 bases between them. Per the germline V gene, CDR1 is SNHLY and CDR2 is FYNNEI.

This sequence joins TRBV7-9 and TRBJ2-5, with TRBD2 matching over 7 bases. V shed 2 bases, J shed 1 base, and the junction held 10 bases outside the gene matches. The CDR3 has 17 amino acids. Germline V gene data show CDR1 as SEHNR and CDR2 as FQNEAQ (reference sequence). The CDR3 loop reads CASSLPQDGRFQETQYF. CDR3 in DNA: TGTGCCAGCAGCTTACCCCAAGACGGGAGGTTCCAAGAGACCCAGTACTTC.

The rearrangement uses TRBV7-9 and TRBJ2-7; 7 bases are a match to TRBD1. The germline CDR1 and CDR2 sequences are SEHNR and FQNEAQ (reference sequence). Unmatched junction bases numbered 11, after V lost 1 base and J lost 2 bases. This CDR3 comprises 17 residues. The CDR3, as DNA: TGTGCCAGCAGCTTAGATAACGCAGGGGGATTTGCCTACGAGCAGTACTTC. The encoded protein is CASSLDNAGGFAYEQYF.

This sequence joins TRBV7-8 and TRBJ2-5; TRBD1 agrees at 10 bases. This CDR3 is 16 amino acids long. Germline V lookup: CDR1 SGHVS, CDR2 FQNEAQ. With 0 bases clipped from V and 1 base from J, the junction kept 2 bases outside the gene matches. CDR3 amino acids: CASSLAGTGVQETQYF. CDR3 in DNA: TGTGCCAGCAGCTTAGCAGGGACAGGGGTCCAAGAGACCCAGTACTTC.

In this sample, this clone turned up a few times. At the DNA level, this CDR3 is encoded by other sequences in the same sample as well. CDR3: CASSLDRGSTDTQYF. The CDR3 nucleotides read TGTGCCAGCAGCTTAGATCGGGGTAGCACAGATACGCAGTATTTT. The V and J genes are TRBV11-2 and TRBJ2-3, with a weak D call TRBD2 (5 bases). Per the germline V gene, CDR1 is SGHAT and CDR2 is FQNNGV. V dropped 0 bases and J dropped 0 bases, with 7 bases sitting between them. The CDR3 consists of 15 residues.